This T cell receptor beta chain was recorded in a study of Graves' ophthalmopathy and Graves' hyperthyroidism. Broader study findings: Ophthalmopathy versus stable hyperthyroidism: 13-signature model gave 85% to 90% sensitivity, 75% to 82% specificity. The study's model predicted ophthalmopathy progression at 70.59% sensitivity and 72.22% specificity.

For this clonotype: What it binds is not known.

From germline, CDR1 is MNHNS and CDR2 SASEGT. The CDR3 sequence is 16 residues long. V lost 6 bases, J lost 8 bases, and 20 bases lay in between. The TCR beta CDR3 regions underwent amplification from RNA transcripts. HTBI primers served in a first-round RT-PCR, which a second-round multiplex PCR followed. TCRdb called the multiplex PCR reads again in MiXCR, with one record for every CDR3 protein. The top ten hold 8% to 9% of the sample, which has roughly 170,000 distinct CDR3 sequences, 39% seen once. The chain carries TRBV6-1 and TRBJ1-6, with a weak D call TRBD1 (5 bases). The clonotype comes from a man younger than 40 with Graves' ophthalmopathy. Source material: peripheral blood. CDR3 residues: CASRNTRGRIHSPLHF. Here the CDR3 DNA reads TGTGCCAGCAGAAACACAAGGGGAAGAATTCATTCACCCCTCCACTTT.